The 31 T cell receptor beta chains below were found in one sample sequenced in a study of regulatory T cells in long-lasting Graves disease. Time point specified: newly diagnosed GD, antithyroid drugs for less than 3 months. There was RNA extracted from PBMCs, and the TCR library was made from it. To make TCR beta libraries, researchers used iRepertoire HTBI primers and Arm-PCR of CDR3 regions. Each CDR3 protein gets one entry after TCRdb re-called the multiplex PCR reads with MiXCR. The repertoire holds 200,000 to 250,000 distinct CDR3 sequences, roughly 18% seen once, with approximately 24% in the top ten. The sample in question was peripheral blood mononuclear cells (PBMCs), obtained at new diagnosis, from a patient treated with antithyroid drugs. The receptors were gathered from a female donor with Graves disease.

About this clonotype itself: A read error may be the cause here, since a much bigger clone is one base away. This sequence joins TRBV6-2 or TRBV6-3 and TRBJ2-2, with D perhaps TRBD1 or TRBD2 (5 bases each). From germline, CDR1 is MNHEY and CDR2 SVGEGT. The CDR3 length is 18 residues. CDR3 region: CASSERRWRGANTGEPFF. The CDR3 DNA is TGTGCCAGCAGTGAACGGCGGTGGCGAGGGGCGAACACCGGGGAGCCGTTTTTT.

There are many counts of this clonotype. The junction differs from germline at one of its ends, possibly a read error. This chain joins TRBV5-1 and TRBJ2-6; D gene uncertain. Looked up from germline, CDR1 is SGHRS and CDR2 is YFSETQ. The CDR3 contains 15 residues. Here the CDR3 reads CASSLEGSGANVLTF. The DNA of the CDR3 is TGTGCCAGCAGCTTAGAAGGGTCTGGGGCCAACGTCCTGACTTTC.

There are a few counts of this clonotype. V gene TRBV12-3 or TRBV12-4 combines with J gene TRBJ1-5; no reliable D call. V was clipped by 8 bases and J by 3 bases, with 17 bases between them. This CDR3 is built from 15 residues. In DNA, the CDR3 is TGTGCCAGCGCAAGCCAATCAGGAAACAATCAGCCCCAGCATTTT. Protein: CASASQSGNNQPQHF.

This clonotype was counted at least ten times. The chain uses TRBV20-1 and TRBJ2-7; either TRBD1 or TRBD2 may supply D (5 bases each). Trimming shortened V by 4 bases and J by 6 bases, and 25 bases separated the two germline ends. The germline CDR1 and CDR2 sequences are DFQATT and SNEGSKA (reference sequence). This CDR3 has 16 residues. The CDR3 spells CSANTGTLGPVIEQYF. In DNA form, the CDR3 reads TGCAGTGCTAACACGGGCACACTGGGACCGGTAATCGAGCAGTACTTC.

This clonotype has at least ten counts. The rearrangement links TRBV12-3 or TRBV12-4 to TRBJ1-1; D gene unclear. The CDR3 covers 11 residues. The V gene lost 3 bases and the J gene lost 9 bases, with 8 bases spanning the gap. The CDR3 bases are TGTGCCAGCAGTTTGACAAAGCAAGCTTTCTTT. It codes for CASSLTKQAFF.

This clonotype showed up many times. The chain carries TRBV6-1 and TRBJ1-2; D perhaps matches TRBD1 (6 bases). V dropped 6 bases and J dropped 4 bases, with 15 bases sitting between them. Germline V lookup: CDR1 MNHNS, CDR2 SASEGT. The length of the CDR3 is 14 residues. This CDR3 is CASSSGRGAYGYTF. The CDR3 region has the DNA TGTGCCAGCAGCTCCGGACGGGGGGCCTATGGCTACACCTTC.

V gene TRBV6-2 or TRBV6-3 combines with J gene TRBJ1-5; D not certain. CDR3 length: 17 amino acids. With 0 bases removed from V and 2 bases from J, the gap between germline ends came to 14 bases. From germline, CDR1 is MNHEY and CDR2 SVGEGT. CDR3 sequence: CASSYSRREWGNQPQHF. The CDR3 coding sequence is TGTGCCAGCAGTTACTCGCGGAGGGAGTGGGGCAATCAGCCCCAGCATTTT.

The J gene is TRBJ2-5, the V gene TRBV29-1; D is undetermined. Trimming left V 1 base short and J 5 bases short, with 11 bases between. The CDR3 totals 13 residues. Germline V CDR1 and CDR2: SQVTM, ANQGSEA. The CDR3 DNA sequence: TGCAGCGTTGAAGGTACAACGGATGAGACCCAGTACTTC. Residues: CSVEGTTDETQYF. The full variable domain, with the rest looked up from reference TRBV29-1 and TRBJ2-5, is SAVISQKPSRDICQRGTSLTIQCQVDSQVTMMFWYRQQPGQSLTLIATANQGSEATYESGFVIDKFPISRPNLTFSTLTVSNMSPEDSSIYLCSVEGTTDETQYFGPGTRLLVL.

This clonotype has at least ten counts. V gene TRBV7-3 combines with J gene TRBJ1-1; D may be TRBD1 (6 bases). The V end was cut by 2 bases, the J end by 1 base, with 8 bases between. The CDR3 totals 14 residues. Germline assignment: CDR1 SGHTA and CDR2 FQGTGA. The CDR3 protein is CASSLQGQNTEAFF. CDR3 nucleotides: TGTGCCAGCAGCTTACAGGGACAGAACACTGAAGCTTTCTTT.

This clonotype was picked up many times. V usage is TRBV27 and J usage is TRBJ1-2; the D gene is possibly TRBD1 (6 bases). This CDR3 contains 17 residues. The V end lost 0 bases, the J end lost 0 bases, and 14 bases lay between the germline ends. Germline V gene data show CDR1 as MNHEY and CDR2 as SMNVEV (reference sequence). The CDR3 nucleotides are TGTGCCAGCAGTTTATCGGGCAGGGGTGGGCCTAACTATGGCTACACCTTC. Its protein is CASSLSGRGGPNYGYTF.

This clonotype appeared many times. This CDR3 reads CASSLGEGPTHEQFF. CDR3 nucleotides: TGTGCCAGCTCACTGGGGGAGGGCCCAACCCATGAGCAGTTCTTC. V and J are TRBV18 and TRBJ2-1; 7 bases fit TRBD2. Trimming cost V 4 bases and J 8 bases; bases outside gene matches: 11. The CDR3 has 15 amino acids. Germline V gene data show CDR1 as KGHSH and CDR2 as LQKENI.

Comments on this clonotype: A much more abundant neighbour one base away suggests this may be a read error. The chain couples TRBV20-1 to TRBJ2-7, with D perhaps matching TRBD1 or TRBD2 (5 bases each). The CDR3 is 12 amino acids. V lost 4 bases and J 11 bases, leaving 18 bases between the germline ends. The germline V gene has CDR1 DFQATT and CDR2 SNEGSKA (reference sequence). CDR3 region: CSAKGPGRGEYF. In DNA, the CDR3 is TGCAGTGCTAAAGGTCCGGGACGAGGCGAGTACTTC.

This clonotype came up once. The V gene is TRBV27, the J gene TRBJ1-4, with D tentatively TRBD1 (5 bases). Trimming took 4 bases from V and 1 from J, leaving 13 bases between them. The germline V gene has CDR1 MNHEY and CDR2 SMNVEV (reference sequence). CDR3 size: 16 residues. The CDR3 DNA reads TGTGCCAGCAGTTCCGGGGGGGAGGTAACTAATGAAAAACTGTTTTTT. It specifies CASSSGGEVTNEKLFF.

This clonotype was seen just once. This rearrangement joins TRBV12-3 or TRBV12-4 to TRBJ1-2; 9 nucleotides agree with TRBD1. The CDR3 covers 14 residues. With 8 bases clipped from V and 3 bases from J, the junction kept 7 bases outside the gene matches. The CDR3 region has the DNA TGTGCCAGCTTTAGGACAGGGGTTTACTATGGCTACACCTTC. It yields the protein CASFRTGVYYGYTF.

As to this clonotype: This likely came from a read error, as a far larger clone is one base away. The V and J genes are TRBV2 and TRBJ2-5; D might be TRBD1 (6 bases). Trimming stripped 3 bases from V and 0 bases from J, with 20 bases between. Germline V gene sequence: CDR1 SNHLY, CDR2 FYNNEI. The CDR3 has 18 residues. CDR3 sequence reads: CASSDTRQVDVYQETQYF. In DNA form, the CDR3 reads TGTGCCAGCAGTGACACGAGACAGGTGGACGTTTACCAAGAGACCCAGTACTTC.

This clonotype has at least ten counts. The chain couples TRBV5-4 to TRBJ2-4; the D gene is possibly TRBD1 (6 bases). Germline V lookup: CDR1 SGHNT, CDR2 YYREEE (reference sequence). Deletions cut 4 bases from V and 0 bases from J, with 14 bases between. The CDR3 contains 16 residues. The CDR3 DNA reads as TGTGCCAGCAGCCCAGGGACAAATCTAGCCAAAAACATTCAGTACTTC. Protein: CASSPGTNLAKNIQYF.

This clonotype showed up many times. The CDR3 sequence is CASSLDGVGTSGDNEQFF. The CDR3 coding sequence is TGTGCCAGCAGCTTAGATGGAGTGGGGACTAGCGGAGACAATGAGCAGTTCTTC. The rearrangement uses TRBV7-2 and TRBJ2-1; 11 nucleotides line up with TRBD2. With V trimmed by 1 base and J by 5 bases, 10 bases remained unmatched. CDR3 length equals 18 residues. Per germline, CDR1 SGHTA and CDR2 FQGNSA.

This clonotype was seen ten or more times. This sequence joins TRBV19 and TRBJ1-2; the match to TRBD1 covers 8 bases. This CDR3 region has 15 residues. V was clipped by 5 bases and J by 1 base; unmatched bases: 6. Germline V gene sequence: CDR1 LNHDA, CDR2 SQIVND (reference sequence). DNA for the CDR3: TGTGCCAGTAGTGTACAGGGGGAACTTAACTATGGCTACACCTTC. Translation gives CASSVQGELNYGYTF.

On this clonotype itself: A much bigger clone sits one base away, suggesting this may be a read error. The genes are TRBV6-2 or TRBV6-3 and TRBJ2-7; D possibly corresponds to TRBD1 (5 bases). This CDR3 comprises 15 residues. The germline V gene has CDR1 MNHEY and CDR2 SVGEGT. Trimming removed 5 bases at V and 1 base at J, with 15 bases between. The CDR3 nucleotides read TGTGCCAGCAGTGACAGTTCAGGACGATCCTACGAGCAGTACTTC. Translating gives CASSDSSGRSYEQYF.

This clonotype has just a few counts. The V gene is TRBV4-1, the J gene TRBJ1-4, with D uncertain. The ends were cut back, 2 bases at V and 8 bases at J, with 6 bases in the middle. Germline CDR1 is MGHRA and CDR2 is YSYEKL. The CDR3 loop spans 12 amino acids. The DNA for the CDR3 is TGCGCCAGCAGCCAACAATCGGAAAAACTGTTTTTT. It specifies CASSQQSEKLFF.

In this sample, this clonotype turned up many times. The CDR3 reads CATSEPTGQKAFF. The CDR3 DNA follows: TGTGCCACCAGTGAACCGACGGGACAAAAAGCTTTCTTT. J is TRBJ1-1 and V is TRBV24-1; weak D call: TRBD1 (6 bases). CDR1 is KGHDR, CDR2 SFDVKD, per germline. The CDR3 is 13 amino acids. V was pared by 4 bases and J by 9 bases, with 14 bases between.

This clonotype was seen a few times. This chain links TRBV20-1 with TRBJ2-7, with TRBD2 identical over 15 bases. J gave up 0 bases and V 6 bases, and 12 bases lay outside the gene matches. The CDR3 contains 18 residues. Germline assignment: CDR1 DFQATT and CDR2 SNEGSKA (reference sequence). The CDR3 sequence is CSAGGPGLAGGFSYEQYF. CDR3 coding DNA: TGCAGTGCCGGGGGGCCGGGACTAGCGGGAGGCTTCTCCTACGAGCAGTACTTC.

The chain combines TRBV20-1 with TRBJ2-1; 7 bases fit TRBD2. In germline, CDR1 is DFQATT, CDR2 SNEGSKA (reference sequence). The CDR3 runs to 14 residues. With 6 bases clipped from V and 7 bases from J, the junction kept 12 bases outside the gene matches. CDR3 protein: CSASLGGSGNEQFF. The CDR3 nucleotides read TGCAGTGCCAGCCTGGGAGGGTCCGGGAATGAGCAGTTCTTC.

The chain carries TRBV12-3 or TRBV12-4 and TRBJ2-3, with 14 bases identical to TRBD2. This CDR3 comprises 18 residues. V trimming: 4 bases; J trimming: 2 bases; junction bases outside the gene matches: 8. The CDR3: CASSSPGLAGEHTDTQYF. CDR3 coding DNA: TGTGCCAGCAGTTCCCCGGGACTAGCGGGAGAACACACAGATACGCAGTATTTT.

This clonotype appeared a few times. The J gene is TRBJ1-2, the V gene TRBV5-5, with D uncertain. Looked up from germline, CDR1 is SGHKS and CDR2 is YYEKEE (reference sequence). The V gene lost 2 bases and the J gene lost 8 bases, with 13 bases spanning the gap. This CDR3 has 13 residues. The CDR3 protein is CASSFWAEYGYTF. The DNA for the CDR3 is TGTGCCAGCAGCTTCTGGGCCGAGTACGGCTACACCTTC.

This clonotype was detected many times. The gene calls are TRBV6-1 and TRBJ2-5; 10 nucleotides match TRBD1. Per germline, CDR1 MNHNS and CDR2 SASEGT. V lost 5 bases, J lost 2 bases, and 5 bases stayed unmatched. CDR3 length: 15 residues. For the CDR3, the DNA is TGTGCCAGCAGTCAGGGACAGGGGACACAAGAGACCCAGTACTTC. The encoded protein is CASSQGQGTQETQYF.

The chain links TRBV11-2 to TRBJ2-3; D is perhaps TRBD1 or TRBD2 (5 bases each). The CDR3 consists of 16 residues. The germline gives CDR1 SGHAT, CDR2 FQNNGV. V was cut by 4 bases and J by 4 bases, with 18 bases left in between. The CDR3 nucleotides are TGTGCCAGCAGCTACCGAGGGGAGCGCTCGGCAGATACGCAGTATTTT. Encoded protein: CASSYRGERSADTQYF.

This clonotype appeared many times. The chain joins TRBV6-1 to TRBJ2-7, with 14 bases matching TRBD2. The CDR3 is 15 amino acids. J was trimmed by 1 base and V by 4 bases; bases with no gene match: 0. From germline, CDR1 is MNHNS and CDR2 SASEGT. The CDR3 nucleotides are TGTGCCAGCAGTGGGACTAGCGGGAGGTCCTACGAGCAGTACTTC. Amino acids: CASSGTSGRSYEQYF.

This clonotype was seen repeatedly, ten times or more. V is TRBV7-2 and J is TRBJ2-7; 8 bases map to TRBD2. J gave up 7 bases and V 1 base, and 6 bases lay outside the gene matches. Germline loops: CDR1 SGHTA, CDR2 FQGNSA. The CDR3 loop spans 14 amino acids. CDR3 in DNA: TGTGCCAGCAGCTTAGTAGCGGGATCGGGGGAGCAGTACTTC. Translating it yields CASSLVAGSGEQYF.

This chain connects TRBV7-9 to TRBJ1-1; D is ambiguous. Germline assignment: CDR1 SEHNR and CDR2 FQNEAQ (reference sequence). This CDR3 has 15 residues. Trimming took off 2 bases at V and 4 bases at J, with 14 bases between the two ends. CDR3 amino acids: CASSLRTPPGTEAFF. CDR3 DNA sequence: TGTGCCAGCAGCTTACGAACACCACCGGGCACTGAAGCTTTCTTT.

This clonotype was seen only a few times. This rearrangement joins TRBV6-2 or TRBV6-3 to TRBJ2-3; D is unresolved. The length of the CDR3 is 13 residues. Trimming took off 5 bases at V and 6 bases at J, with 12 bases between the two ends. Germline V gives CDR1 MNHEY, CDR2 SVGEGT. The CDR3 bases are TGTGCCAGCAGTGAACAAAGGTTGGATACGCAGTATTTT. Translation: CASSEQRLDTQYF.